The rows below give T cell receptor beta chains drawn from one sample of a study of beta chain features in type 1 diabetes. Generated by immunoSEQ multiplex PCR, the TCRdb table keeps only in-frame clones and is missing some. The data contain more than 250,000 clones, roughly 25% of them singletons. The sample consisted of naive CD4+ T cells from blood. The source is a woman younger than 45 with type 1 diabetes. CDR3s include the opening cysteine and the closing phenylalanine or tryptophan. Each record gives: clone size, V gene, J gene, D gene, CDR3 protein, CDR3 DNA. D genes are given only for firm matches. Only some rows state a clone size, as once, few, many or a class for expanded clones.

>.|TRBV6-5|TRBJ2-7|TRBD1
CASSYSWTGAWEQYF
TGTGCCAGCAGTTACTCGTGGACAGGGGCTTGGGAGCAGTACTTC
>.|TRBV7-2|TRBJ1-1|.
CASSFSTMNTEAFF
TGTGCCAGCAGCTTCAGTACCATGAACACTGAAGCTTTCTTT
>.|TRBV6-5|TRBJ2-3|TRBD2
CASSYRAGRGTDTQYF
TGTGCCAGCAGCTACCGGGCAGGGAGGGGCACAGATACGCAGTATTTT
>.|TRBV29-1|TRBJ2-1|.
CSVEEPGMNNEQFF
TGCAGCGTTGAGGAGCCAGGGATGAACAATGAGCAGTTCTTC
>.|TRBV4-2|TRBJ1-2|TRBD1
CASSQRDRGPRGYTF
TGTGCCAGCAGCCAACGAGACAGGGGGCCTCGAGGCTACACCTTC
>few|TRBV4-1|TRBJ1-2|.
CASSQDNPRDTLGYTF
TGCGCCAGCAGCCAGGATAACCCCCGGGACACCCTTGGCTACACCTTC
>few|TRBV6-5|TRBJ1-4|.
CASSRGGVIDEKLFF
TGTGCCAGCAGTCGCGGCGGTGTGATAGATGAAAAACTGTTTTTT
>.|TRBV19|TRBJ1-5|.
CASSIRQMGNQPQHF
TGTGCCAGTAGTATAAGACAGATGGGGAATCAGCCCCAGCATTTT
>few|TRBV27|TRBJ2-7|.
CASSGHPYEQYF
TGTGCCAGCAGCGGACACCCCTACGAGCAGTACTTC
>.|TRBV29-1|TRBJ2-1|TRBD2
CSVRTSGVGGFYNEQFF
TGCAGCGTCCGTACTAGCGGAGTAGGGGGTTTCTACAATGAGCAGTTCTTC
>few|TRBV15|TRBJ2-1|TRBD2
CATSRASGSSPNPNEQFF
TGTGCCACCAGCAGGGCTAGCGGGAGTTCTCCGAATCCGAATGAGCAGTTCTTC
>few|TRBV27|TRBJ2-7|.
CASSPGSGKGYEQYF
TGTGCCAGCAGTCCGGGGTCCGGGAAAGGCTACGAGCAGTACTTC
>.|TRBV30|TRBJ2-1|TRBD2
CAWSVSGGGGNEQFF
TGTGCCTGGAGTGTATCGGGCGGGGGAGGAAATGAGCAGTTCTTC
>few|TRBV4-1|TRBJ2-5|TRBD2
CASSQEDPQGLAGMLETQYF
TGCGCCAGCAGCCAAGAAGATCCCCAGGGACTAGCGGGAATGCTCGAGACCCAGTACTTC
>.|TRBV5-6|TRBJ2-5|.
CASSSLGGETQYF
TGTGCCAGCAGCTCTCTCGGGGGAGAGACCCAGTACTTC
>few|TRBV20-1|TRBJ1-2|.
CSARRGYTF
TGCAGCGCCCGGAGAGGCTACACCTTC
>.|TRBV2|TRBJ1-1|TRBD1
CASSVDREAEAFF
TGTGCCAGCAGTGTCGACAGGGAGGCTGAAGCTTTCTTT
>few|TRBV6-1|TRBJ2-5|.
CASSVVRETQYF
TGTGCCAGCAGTGTAGTTCGAGAGACCCAGTACTTC
>.|TRBV27|TRBJ2-3|TRBD2
CASGPASGSTDTQYF
TGTGCCAGCGGCCCGGCTAGCGGGAGTACAGATACGCAGTATTTT
>.|TRBV5-4|TRBJ2-3|TRBD1
CASSKKLGQGTDTQYF
TGTGCCAGCAGCAAAAAGCTGGGACAGGGAACAGATACGCAGTATTTT
>few|TRBV9|TRBJ2-7|TRBD2
CASSSGLALSAYEQYF
TGTGCCAGCAGCTCGGGACTAGCGTTGAGCGCCTACGAGCAGTACTTC
>few|TRBV7-3|TRBJ2-2|TRBD1
CASSLKGGEGTGELFF
TGTGCCAGCAGCTTAAAAGGGGGCGAGGGCACCGGGGAGCTGTTTTTT
>.|TRBV25-1|TRBJ2-1|TRBD2
CASSDPPTSGIPNEQFF
TGTGCCAGCAGTGACCCCCCTACTAGCGGGATACCCAATGAGCAGTTCTTC
>.|TRBV28|TRBJ1-1|TRBD1
CASSVQGDTEAFF
TGTGCCAGCAGCGTACAGGGGGACACTGAAGCTTTCTTT
>.|TRBV30|TRBJ2-5|.
CAWSTARETQYF
TGTGCCTGGAGTACCGCACGGGAGACCCAGTACTTC
>few|TRBV5-4|TRBJ2-2|.
CASSSWVSAQTNTGELFF
TGTGCCAGCAGCTCTTGGGTCAGCGCCCAGACGAACACCGGGGAGCTGTTTTTT
>few|TRBV4-2|TRBJ1-2|.
CASKDPGSPGYTF
TGTGCCAGCAAAGACCCGGGGAGCCCTGGCTACACCTTC
>.|TRBV7-2|TRBJ2-7|TRBD2
CASSLASGHYEQYF
TGTGCCAGCAGCTTAGCTAGCGGGCACTACGAGCAGTACTTC
>.|TRBV7-9|TRBJ1-2|.
CASSKMVGDYGYTF
TGTGCCAGCAGCAAAATGGTCGGTGACTATGGCTACACCTTC
>few|TRBV4-1|TRBJ2-3|.
CASSPGWRGRVQYF
TGCGCCAGCAGCCCGGGGTGGCGGGGGCGTGTGCAGTATTTT
>few|TRBV28|TRBJ2-6|TRBD2
CASSLGRAGANVLTF
TGTGCCAGCAGTTTGGGGAGGGCTGGGGCCAACGTCCTGACTTTC
>few|TRBV27|TRBJ2-6|.
CASSLRSGANVLTF
TGTGCCAGCAGTTTACGCTCTGGGGCCAACGTCCTGACTTTC
>.|TRBV14|TRBJ2-3|.
CASSHGGWDTQYF
TGTGCCAGCAGCCACGGCGGATGGGATACGCAGTATTTT
>few|TRBV7-9|TRBJ2-1|.
CASSLRGGMAEQFF
TGTGCCAGCAGCTTAAGGGGCGGTATGGCTGAGCAGTTCTTC
>few|TRBV9|TRBJ2-7|TRBD2
CASSVGGLAGDEQYF
TGTGCCAGCAGCGTAGGGGGACTAGCGGGTGACGAGCAGTACTTC
>.|TRBV2|TRBJ1-1|TRBD1
CASRTMTGLAEAFF
TGTGCCAGCAGGACGATGACAGGGTTGGCTGAAGCTTTCTTT
>.|TRBV15|TRBJ1-5|TRBD1
CATSRDHSDRAGSNQPQHF
TGTGCCACCAGCAGAGATCACAGCGACAGGGCAGGTAGCAATCAGCCCCAGCATTTT
>few|TRBV29-1|TRBJ1-4|.
CSVEDRGEKLFF
TGCAGCGTTGAAGATCGGGGGGAAAAACTGTTTTTT
>.|TRBV21-1|TRBJ2-1|.
CARRTGMGNEQFF
TGTGCCAGGAGGACAGGGATGGGCAATGAGCAGTTCTTC
>few|TRBV29-1|TRBJ2-5|.
CSVEVQGGETQYF
TGCAGCGTTGAGGTGCAGGGGGGAGAGACCCAGTACTTC
>few|TRBV19|TRBJ2-1|TRBD1
CATGQYNEQFF
TGTGCCACGGGACAGTACAATGAGCAGTTCTTC
>.|TRBV9|TRBJ2-3|.
CASSVFRQADTQYF
TGTGCCAGCAGCGTGTTTAGACAGGCAGATACGCAGTATTTT
>few|TRBV15|TRBJ2-1|TRBD2
CATSRVSGRVYEQFF
TGTGCCACCAGCAGAGTTAGCGGGAGGGTCTATGAGCAGTTCTTC
>few|TRBV29-1|TRBJ2-6|.
CSALFSGANVLTF
TGCAGCGCCTTATTCTCTGGGGCCAACGTCCTGACTTTC
>.|TRBV7-3|TRBJ1-1|.
CASSRDLDTEAFF
TGTGCCAGCAGCCGGGATTTGGACACTGAAGCTTTCTTT
>.|TRBV5-4|TRBJ2-7|.
CASSLGARVDYEQYF
TGTGCCAGCAGCTTGGGTGCGCGCGTTGACTACGAGCAGTACTTC
>.|TRBV14|TRBJ2-3|.
CASSGDWGTQYF
TGTGCCAGCAGCGGGGACTGGGGAACGCAGTATTTT
>few|TRBV5-1|TRBJ1-2|TRBD1
CASSLSFGTEYGYTF
TGCGCCAGCAGCTTATCTTTCGGGACAGAATATGGCTACACCTTC
>.|TRBV5-1|TRBJ2-6|TRBD2
CASSDQTSGYSGANVLTF
TGCGCCAGCAGCGACCAGACTAGCGGATACTCTGGGGCCAACGTCCTGACTTTC
>few|TRBV18|TRBJ2-7|TRBD1
CASSDREGYEQYF
TGTGCCAGCTCCGACAGGGAAGGCTACGAGCAGTACTTC
>.|TRBV18|TRBJ2-3|TRBD2
CASSPPSGSTDTQYF
TGTGCCAGCTCACCGCCTAGCGGGAGCACAGATACGCAGTATTTT
>once|TRBV19|TRBJ2-7|TRBD1
CASSRDRAEEQYF
TGTGCCAGTAGTCGTGACAGGGCTGAAGAGCAGTACTTC
>.|TRBV30|TRBJ2-5|.
CAWSPREGAKETQYF
TGTGCCTGGAGCCCACGGGAGGGGGCGAAGGAGACCCAGTACTTC
>few|TRBV29-1|TRBJ1-1|.
CSFCQVGRGTEAFF
TGCAGCTTCTGCCAGGTGGGGAGGGGCACTGAAGCTTTCTTT
>.|TRBV29-1|TRBJ2-2|.
CSVARAGYHTGELFF
TGCAGCGTTGCCAGGGCGGGATATCACACCGGGGAGCTGTTTTTT
>few|TRBV11-2|TRBJ2-3|TRBD2
CASSLAGGPLDTQYF
TGTGCCAGCAGCTTAGCGGGAGGGCCCCTAGATACGCAGTATTTT
>.|TRBV5-1|TRBJ2-3|TRBD2
CASSLEREHTDTQYF
TGCGCCAGCAGCTTGGAGCGGGAACACACAGATACGCAGTATTTT
>.|TRBV28|TRBJ1-2|.
CATGTFNYGYTF
TGTGCCACCGGGACATTTAACTATGGCTACACCTTC
>.|TRBV29-1|TRBJ2-7|TRBD1
CSVETGGLRYEQYF
TGCAGCGTTGAAACAGGGGGTTTAAGGTACGAGCAGTACTTC